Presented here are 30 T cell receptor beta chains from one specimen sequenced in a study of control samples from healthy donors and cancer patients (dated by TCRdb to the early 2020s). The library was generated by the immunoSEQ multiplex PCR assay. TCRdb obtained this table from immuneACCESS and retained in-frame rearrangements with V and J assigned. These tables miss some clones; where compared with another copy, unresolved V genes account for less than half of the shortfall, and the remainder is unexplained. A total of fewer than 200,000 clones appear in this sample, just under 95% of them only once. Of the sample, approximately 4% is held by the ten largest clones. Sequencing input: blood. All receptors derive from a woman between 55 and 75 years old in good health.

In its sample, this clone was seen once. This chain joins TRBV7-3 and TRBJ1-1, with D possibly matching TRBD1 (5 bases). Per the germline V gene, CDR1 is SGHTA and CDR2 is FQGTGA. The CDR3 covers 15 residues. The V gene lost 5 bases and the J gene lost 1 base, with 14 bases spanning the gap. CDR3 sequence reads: CASSLRMGENTEAFF. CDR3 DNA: TGTGCCAGCAGCCTCAGGATGGGGGAGAACACTGAAGCTTTCTTT.

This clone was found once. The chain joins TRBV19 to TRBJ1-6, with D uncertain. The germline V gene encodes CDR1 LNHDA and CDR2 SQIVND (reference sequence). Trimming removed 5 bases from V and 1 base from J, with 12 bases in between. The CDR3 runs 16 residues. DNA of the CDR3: TGTGCCAGTAGTGGTAACGGCTTGTCCTATAATTCACCCCTCCACTTT. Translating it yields CASSGNGLSYNSPLHF.

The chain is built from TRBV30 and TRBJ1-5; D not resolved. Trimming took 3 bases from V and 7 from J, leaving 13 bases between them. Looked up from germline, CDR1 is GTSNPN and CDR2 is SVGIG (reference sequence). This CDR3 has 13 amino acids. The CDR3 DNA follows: TGTGCCTGGAGCCTTTCGGGGAGACAGCCCCAGCATTTT. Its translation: CAWSLSGRQPQHF.

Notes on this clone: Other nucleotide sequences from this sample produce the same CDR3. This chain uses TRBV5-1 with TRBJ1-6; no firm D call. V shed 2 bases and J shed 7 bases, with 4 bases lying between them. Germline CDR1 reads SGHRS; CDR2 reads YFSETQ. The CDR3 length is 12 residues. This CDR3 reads CASSFLNSPLHF. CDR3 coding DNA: TGCGCCAGCAGCTTTTTGAATTCACCCCTCCACTTT.

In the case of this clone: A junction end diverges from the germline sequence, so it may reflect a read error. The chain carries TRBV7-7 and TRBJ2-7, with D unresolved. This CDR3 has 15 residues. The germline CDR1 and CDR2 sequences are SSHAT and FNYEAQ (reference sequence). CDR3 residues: CASSRHGILTYEQYF. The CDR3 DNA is TGTGCTAGCAGCAGGCATGGGATCCTAACCTACGAGCAGTACTTC.

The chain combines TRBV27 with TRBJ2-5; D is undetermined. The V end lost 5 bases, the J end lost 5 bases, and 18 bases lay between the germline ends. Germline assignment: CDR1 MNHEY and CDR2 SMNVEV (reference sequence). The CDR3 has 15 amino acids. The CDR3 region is CASSPTGDEGETQYF. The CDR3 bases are TGTGCCAGCAGTCCCACTGGGGATGAAGGGGAGACCCAGTACTTC.

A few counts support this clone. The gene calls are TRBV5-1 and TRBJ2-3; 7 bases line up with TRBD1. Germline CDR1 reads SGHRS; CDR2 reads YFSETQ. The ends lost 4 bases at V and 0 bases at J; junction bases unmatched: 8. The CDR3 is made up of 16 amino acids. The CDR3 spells CASSPRQGRSTDTQYF. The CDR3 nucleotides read TGCGCCAGCAGCCCGCGACAGGGAAGAAGCACAGATACGCAGTATTTT.

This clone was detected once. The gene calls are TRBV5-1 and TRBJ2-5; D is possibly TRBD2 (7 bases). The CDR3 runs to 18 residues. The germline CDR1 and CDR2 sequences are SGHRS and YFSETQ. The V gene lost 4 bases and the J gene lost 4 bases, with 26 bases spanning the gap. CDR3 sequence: CASSRDLARRGGGETQYF. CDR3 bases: TGCGCCAGCAGCCGTGACCTAGCTAGGAGGGGGGGCGGAGAGACCCAGTACTTC.

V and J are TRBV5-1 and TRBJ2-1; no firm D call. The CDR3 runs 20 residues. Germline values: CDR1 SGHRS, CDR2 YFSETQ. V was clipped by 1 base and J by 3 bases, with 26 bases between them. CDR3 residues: CASSLFPAAQTTQSYNEQFF. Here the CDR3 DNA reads TGCGCCAGCAGCTTGTTTCCCGCTGCGCAGACGACGCAAAGCTACAATGAGCAGTTCTTC. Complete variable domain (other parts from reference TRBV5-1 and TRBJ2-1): KAGVTQTPRYLIKTRGQQVTLSCSPISGHRSVSWYQQTPGQGLQFLFEYFSETQRNKGNFPGRFSGRQFSNSRSEMNVSTLELGDSALYLCASSLFPAAQTTQSYNEQFFGPGTRLTVL.

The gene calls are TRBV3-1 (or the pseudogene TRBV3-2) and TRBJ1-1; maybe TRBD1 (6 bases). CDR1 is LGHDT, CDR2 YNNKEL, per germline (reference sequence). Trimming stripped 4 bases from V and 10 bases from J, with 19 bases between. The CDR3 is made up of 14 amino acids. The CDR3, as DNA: TGTGCCAGCAGCCCCCGGACAGAGGGGTCGGTAGCTTTCTTT. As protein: CASSPRTEGSVAFF.

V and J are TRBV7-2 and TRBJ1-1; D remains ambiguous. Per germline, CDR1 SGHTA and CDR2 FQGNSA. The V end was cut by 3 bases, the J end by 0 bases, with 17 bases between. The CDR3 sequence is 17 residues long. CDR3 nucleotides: TGTGCCAGCAGCTTTCGGGCCTTAGGGAGGCTGAACACTGAAGCTTTCTTT. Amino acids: CASSFRALGRLNTEAFF.

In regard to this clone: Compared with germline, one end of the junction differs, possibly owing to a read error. CDR3 region: CASSLPDRYGAF. The CDR3 DNA sequence: TGTGCCAGTAGTCTCCCAGACAGGTACGGGGCCTTC. This chain uses TRBV19 with TRBJ2-4, with D maybe TRBD1 (6 bases). The CDR3 has 12 residues. The germline V gene has CDR1 LNHDA and CDR2 SQIVND (reference sequence).

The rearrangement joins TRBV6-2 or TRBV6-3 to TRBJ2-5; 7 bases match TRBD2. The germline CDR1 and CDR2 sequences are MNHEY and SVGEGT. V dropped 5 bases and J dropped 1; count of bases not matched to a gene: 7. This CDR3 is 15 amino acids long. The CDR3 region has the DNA TGTGCCAGCAGTCAGTCTCTAGCGGCCCAAGAGACCCAGTACTTC. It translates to CASSQSLAAQETQYF.

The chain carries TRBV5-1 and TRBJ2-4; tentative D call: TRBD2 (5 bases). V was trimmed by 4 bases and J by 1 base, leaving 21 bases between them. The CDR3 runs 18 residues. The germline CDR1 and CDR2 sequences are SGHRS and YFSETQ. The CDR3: CASSALVELRGAKNIQYF. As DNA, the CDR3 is TGCGCCAGCAGCGCCCTAGTTGAATTACGAGGGGCCAAAAACATTCAGTACTTC.

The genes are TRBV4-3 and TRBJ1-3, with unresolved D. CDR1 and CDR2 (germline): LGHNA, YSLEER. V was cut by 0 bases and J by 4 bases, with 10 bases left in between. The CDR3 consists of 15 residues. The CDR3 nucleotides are TGCGCCAGCAGCCAAGACGGGATGTGGGGAAACACCATATATTTT. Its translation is CASSQDGMWGNTIYF.

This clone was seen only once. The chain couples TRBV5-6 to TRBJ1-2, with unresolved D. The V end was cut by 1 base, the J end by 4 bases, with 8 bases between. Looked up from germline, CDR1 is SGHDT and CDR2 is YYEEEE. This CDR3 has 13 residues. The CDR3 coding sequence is TGTGCCAGCAGCTTGATTCTGGGCTATGGCTACACCTTC. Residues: CASSLILGYGYTF.

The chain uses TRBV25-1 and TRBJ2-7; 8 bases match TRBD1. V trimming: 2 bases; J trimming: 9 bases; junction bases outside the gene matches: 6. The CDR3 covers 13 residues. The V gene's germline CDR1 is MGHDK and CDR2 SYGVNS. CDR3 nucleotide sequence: TGTGCCAGCAGTGAAGACAGGGGATCTGCGCAGTACTTC. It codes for CASSEDRGSAQYF.

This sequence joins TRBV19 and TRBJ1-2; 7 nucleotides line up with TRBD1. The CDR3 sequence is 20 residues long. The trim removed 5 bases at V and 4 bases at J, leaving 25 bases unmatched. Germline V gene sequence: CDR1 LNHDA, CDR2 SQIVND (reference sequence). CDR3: CASSLRDRSGSRGRVYGYTF. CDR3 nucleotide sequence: TGTGCCAGTAGTTTGAGGGATCGGTCGGGGTCGAGGGGGCGAGTCTATGGCTACACCTTC.

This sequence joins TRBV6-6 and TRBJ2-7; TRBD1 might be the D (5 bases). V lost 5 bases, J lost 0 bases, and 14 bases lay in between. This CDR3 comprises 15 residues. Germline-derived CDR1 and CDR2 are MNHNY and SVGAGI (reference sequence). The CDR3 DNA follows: TGTGCCAGCAGTCCTCCAGGGAACCCCTCCTACGAGCAGTACTTC. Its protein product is CASSPPGNPSYEQYF.

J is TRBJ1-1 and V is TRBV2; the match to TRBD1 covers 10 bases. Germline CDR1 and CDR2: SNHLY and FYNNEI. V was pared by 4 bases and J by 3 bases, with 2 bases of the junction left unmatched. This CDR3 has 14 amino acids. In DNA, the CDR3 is TGTGCCAGCAGTGGACAGGGGGCCGACACTGAAGCTTTCTTT. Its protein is CASSGQGADTEAFF. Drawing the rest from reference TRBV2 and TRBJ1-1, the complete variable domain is EPEVTQTPSHQVTQMGQEVILRCVPISNHLYFYWYRQILGQKVEFLVSFYNNEISEKSEIFDDQFSVERPDGSNFTLKIRSTKLEDSAMYFCASSGQGADTEAFFGQGTRLTVV.

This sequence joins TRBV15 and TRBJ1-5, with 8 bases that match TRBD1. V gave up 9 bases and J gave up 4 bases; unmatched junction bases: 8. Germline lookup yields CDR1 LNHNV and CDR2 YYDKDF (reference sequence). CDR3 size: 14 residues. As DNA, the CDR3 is TGTGCCACGGGACAGGCGTTAGTTAATCAGCCCCAGCATTTT. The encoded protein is CATGQALVNQPQHF.

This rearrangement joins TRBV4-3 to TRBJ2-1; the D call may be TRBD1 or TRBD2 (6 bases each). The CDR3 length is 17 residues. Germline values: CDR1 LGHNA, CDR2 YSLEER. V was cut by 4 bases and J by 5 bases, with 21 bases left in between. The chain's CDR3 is CASSLPPGGATNNEQFF. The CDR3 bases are TGCGCCAGCAGCCTCCCCCCCGGGGGCGCGACCAACAATGAGCAGTTCTTC.

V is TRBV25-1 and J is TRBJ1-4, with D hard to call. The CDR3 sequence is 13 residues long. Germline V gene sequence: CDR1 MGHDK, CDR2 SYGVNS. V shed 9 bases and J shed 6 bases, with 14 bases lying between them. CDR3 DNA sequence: TGTGCCAGTAAGTTGGGCTTTGATGAAAAACTGTTTTTT. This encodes CASKLGFDEKLFF. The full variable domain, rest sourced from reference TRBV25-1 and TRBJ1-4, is EADIYQTPRYLVIGTGKKITLECSQTMGHDKMYWYQQDPGMELHLIHYSYGVNSTEKGDLSSESTVSRIRTEHFPLTLESARPSHTSQYLCASKLGFDEKLFFGSGTQLSVL.

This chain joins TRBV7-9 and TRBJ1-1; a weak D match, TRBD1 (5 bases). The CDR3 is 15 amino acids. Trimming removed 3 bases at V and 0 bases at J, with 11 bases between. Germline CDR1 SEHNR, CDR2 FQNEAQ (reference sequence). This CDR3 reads CASSLTVVMNTEAFF. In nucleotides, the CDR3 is TGTGCCAGCAGCTTGACAGTAGTCATGAACACTGAAGCTTTCTTT.

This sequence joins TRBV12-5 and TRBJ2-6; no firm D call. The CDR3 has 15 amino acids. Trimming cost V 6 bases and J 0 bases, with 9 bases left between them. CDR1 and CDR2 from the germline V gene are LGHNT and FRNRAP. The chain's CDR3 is CASGPPLSGANVLTF. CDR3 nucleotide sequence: TGTGCTAGTGGCCCCCCCCTCTCTGGGGCCAACGTCCTGACTTTC.

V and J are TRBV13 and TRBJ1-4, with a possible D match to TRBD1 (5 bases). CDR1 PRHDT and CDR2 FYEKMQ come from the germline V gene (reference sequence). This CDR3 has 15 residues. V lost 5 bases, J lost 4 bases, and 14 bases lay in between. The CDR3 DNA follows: TGTGCCAGCAGCCCTAAGGGGAGAAGTAATGAAAAACTGTTTTTT. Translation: CASSPKGRSNEKLFF.

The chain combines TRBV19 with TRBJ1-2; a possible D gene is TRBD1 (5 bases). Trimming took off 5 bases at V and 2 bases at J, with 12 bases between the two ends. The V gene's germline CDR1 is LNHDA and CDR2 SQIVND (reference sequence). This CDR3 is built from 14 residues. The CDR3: CASSSDSRNYGYTF. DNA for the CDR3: TGTGCCAGTAGTTCCGACAGTCGAAACTATGGCTACACCTTC.

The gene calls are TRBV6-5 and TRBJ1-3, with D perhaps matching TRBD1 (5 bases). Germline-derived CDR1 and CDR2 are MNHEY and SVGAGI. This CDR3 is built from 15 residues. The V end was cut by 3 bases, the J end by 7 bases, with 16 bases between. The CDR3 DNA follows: TGTGCCAGCAGTTATGATCCAGGGTTCTCGAACACCATATATTTT. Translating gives CASSYDPGFSNTIYF.

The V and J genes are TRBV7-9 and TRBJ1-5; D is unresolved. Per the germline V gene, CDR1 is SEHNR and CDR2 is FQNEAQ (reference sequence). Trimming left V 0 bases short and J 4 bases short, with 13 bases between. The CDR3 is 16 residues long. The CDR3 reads CASSLALGEGNQPQHF. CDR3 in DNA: TGTGCCAGCAGCTTAGCGCTCGGGGAAGGAAATCAGCCCCAGCATTTT.

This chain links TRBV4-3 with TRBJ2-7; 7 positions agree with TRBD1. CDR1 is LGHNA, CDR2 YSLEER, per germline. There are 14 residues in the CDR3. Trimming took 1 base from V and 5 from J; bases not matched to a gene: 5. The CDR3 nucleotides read TGCGCCAGCAGCCAAGTACAGGGGATCGACGAGCAGTACTTC. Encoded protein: CASSQVQGIDEQYF.